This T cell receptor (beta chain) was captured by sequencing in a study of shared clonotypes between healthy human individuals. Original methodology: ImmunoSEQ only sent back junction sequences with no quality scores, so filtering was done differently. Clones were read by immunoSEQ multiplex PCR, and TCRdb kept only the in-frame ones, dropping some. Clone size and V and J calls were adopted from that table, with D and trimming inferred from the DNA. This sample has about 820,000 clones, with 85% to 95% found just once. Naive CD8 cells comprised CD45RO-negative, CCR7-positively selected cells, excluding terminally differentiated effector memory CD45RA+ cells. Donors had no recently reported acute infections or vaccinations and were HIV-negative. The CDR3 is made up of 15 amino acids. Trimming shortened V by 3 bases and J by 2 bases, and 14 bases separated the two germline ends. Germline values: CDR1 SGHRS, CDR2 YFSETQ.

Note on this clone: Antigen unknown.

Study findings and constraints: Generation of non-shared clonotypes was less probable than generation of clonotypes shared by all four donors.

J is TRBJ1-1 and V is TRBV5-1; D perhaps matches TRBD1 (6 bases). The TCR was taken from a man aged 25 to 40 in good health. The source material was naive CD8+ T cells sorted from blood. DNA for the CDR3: TGCGCCAGCAGCTCTCTGTCAGGGGATAACACTGAAGCTTTCTTT. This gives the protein CASSSLSGDNTEAFF.